The next 3 T cell receptor beta chains were all read from a single sample in a study of blood T cell repertoires in COVID-19 (TCRdb year 2020). Library prep was done by the immunoSEQ multiplex PCR assay. Imported from immuneACCESS, the table was reduced by TCRdb to in-frame sequences with V and J called. These copies leave out some clones; in studies compared against another copy, an unresolved V gene accounts for under half, and the cause of the remainder is not known. For this sample there are 120,000 to 150,000 clones; 65% to 85% appear just once. The leading ten clones occupy almost 6% of the sample. Sequencing was done on a sample of PBMCs or T cells enriched from blood (not recorded which). The receptors derive from a woman aged 45-59 years who had been exposed to COVID-19.

The sample holds a few counts of this clone. This chain connects TRBV30 to TRBJ2-7; TRBD1 matches 8 bases. The CDR3 has 14 amino acids. Germline V gives CDR1 GTSNPN, CDR2 SVGIG (reference sequence). Germline trimming cut 5 bases from V and 5 bases from J; bases unmatched to any gene: 11. CDR3 nucleotide sequence: TGTGCCTGGGGGGTAGGGACAGGCGTTGACGAGCAGTACTTC. It yields the protein CAWGVGTGVDEQYF.

The rearrangement uses TRBV4-1 and TRBJ1-2; 7 bases agree with TRBD1. J was trimmed by 2 bases and V by 0 bases; bases with no gene match: 6. The CDR3 sequence is 16 residues long. Looked up from germline, CDR1 is MGHRA and CDR2 is YSYEKL. In DNA form, the CDR3 reads TGCGCCAGCAGCCAAGATGGGGACAGAAAAAACTATGGCTACACCTTC. This gives the protein CASSQDGDRKNYGYTF.

This chain links TRBV19 with TRBJ1-5, with D possibly matching TRBD1 (5 bases). CDR3 length: 19 amino acids. Germline assignment: CDR1 LNHDA and CDR2 SQIVND (reference sequence). Trimming took 4 bases from V and 0 from J, leaving 22 bases between them. The CDR3 sequence: CASSKGVARQNPSNQPQHF. The CDR3 region has the DNA TGTGCCAGTAGTAAAGGGGTTGCCCGTCAGAACCCTAGCAATCAGCCCCAGCATTTT.